The 26 T cell receptor beta chains listed next were all sequenced from one sample in a study of shared clonotypes between healthy human individuals. The protocol was immunoSEQ multiplex PCR, while the TCRdb copy is restricted to in-frame clones and leaves out a portion. The sample includes about 1.5 million clones, more than 95% seen only once; the top ten take approximately 1.1%. What was sequenced was naive CD4+ T cells sorted from blood. Subset noted: CD45RA+ positively selected. These receptors were collected from a young man in good health.

This chain links TRBV19 with TRBJ1-3; D ambiguous. Trimming cost V 8 bases and J 0 bases, with 14 bases left between them. This CDR3 region has 15 residues. The germline V gene encodes CDR1 LNHDA and CDR2 SQIVND (reference sequence). CDR3 amino acids: CASSSVRISGNTIYF. For the CDR3, the DNA is TGTGCCAGTTCCTCAGTCCGGATCTCTGGAAACACCATATATTTT.

The chain couples TRBV10-3 to TRBJ1-2, with TRBD1 matching 7 bases. Trimming took 5 bases from V and 2 from J; bases not matched to a gene: 5. The CDR3 length is 14 residues. Germline V gene sequence: CDR1 ENHRY, CDR2 SYGVKD. CDR3 region: CAISSRQGNYGYTF. CDR3 nucleotide sequence: TGTGCCATCAGTTCGAGACAGGGCAACTATGGCTACACCTTC.

This chain links TRBV6-5 with TRBJ2-4; no firm D call. Trimming removed 5 bases from V and 0 bases from J, with 8 bases in between. CDR3 length equals 14 residues. Germline values: CDR1 MNHEY, CDR2 SVGAGI. The CDR3 is CASSPPLAKNIQYF. The CDR3 DNA sequence: TGTGCCAGCAGTCCACCGCTAGCCAAAAACATTCAGTACTTC.

The chain carries TRBV4-3 and TRBJ2-2, with D possibly TRBD1 on 5 matching bases. The CDR3 covers 15 residues. Trimming left V 6 bases short and J 3 bases short, with 14 bases between. Germline CDR1 and CDR2: LGHNA and YSLEER. The CDR3 reads CASSPSLGHTGELFF. DNA for the CDR3: TGCGCCAGCAGTCCCAGCTTGGGGCACACCGGGGAGCTGTTTTTT.

This clone came up once. This rearrangement joins TRBV5-3 to TRBJ2-1, with D possibly matching TRBD1 (5 bases). TRBV5-3 carries the ORF label, with uncertain function. V shed 3 bases and J shed 15 bases, with 19 bases lying between them. The CDR3 loop spans 13 amino acids. Here the CDR3 reads CARSSLGVQVMFF. CDR3 nucleotide sequence: TGTGCCAGAAGCTCCCTAGGGGTGCAGGTAATGTTCTTC.

A remark on this clone: Sequence at one end of the junction differs from germline and may be a read error. The V and J genes are TRBV19 and TRBJ2-1; TRBD2 agrees at 10 bases. Germline V CDR1 and CDR2: LNHDA, SQIVND (reference sequence). The CDR3 contains 15 residues. Written as DNA, the CDR3 is TGTGCCAGTAGGATAGCGGGGGGCTCCTACAATGAGCAGTTCTTC. As protein: CASRIAGGSYNEQFF.

The V call is TRBV18, the J call TRBJ2-7, with 12 bases identical to TRBD2. The ends lost 1 base at V and 3 bases at J; junction bases unmatched: 10. The CDR3 totals 18 residues. CDR1 is KGHSH, CDR2 LQKENI, per germline. CDR3 protein: CASSPLRLAGVNDYEQYF. The DNA of the CDR3 is TGTGCCAGCTCACCACTTCGACTAGCGGGAGTGAACGACTACGAGCAGTACTTC.

This chain joins TRBV5-1 and TRBJ2-5, with D tentatively TRBD2 (5 bases). The V gene's germline CDR1 is SGHRS and CDR2 YFSETQ. Trimming took off 0 bases at V and 4 bases at J, with 19 bases between the two ends. The CDR3 sequence is 17 residues long. The CDR3 loop reads CASSLGLTAFAGETQYF. CDR3 sequence (DNA): TGCGCCAGCAGCTTGGGTTTAACGGCATTTGCGGGAGAGACCCAGTACTTC.

In DNA form, the CDR3 reads TGCGCCAGCAGCCAATCCTTGACTCAGGGGTTCGACGAGCAGTACTTC. Translating it yields CASSQSLTQGFDEQYF. The V gene is TRBV4-1, the J gene TRBJ2-7; D perhaps matches TRBD1 (6 bases). The CDR3 is 16 residues long. With 2 bases removed from V and 5 bases from J, the gap between germline ends came to 19 bases. Per the germline V gene, CDR1 is MGHRA and CDR2 is YSYEKL.

J is TRBJ2-2 and V is TRBV28, with a weak D call TRBD1 (6 bases). V was shortened by 6 bases and J by 6 bases, with 11 bases between the two germline ends. The CDR3 sequence is 13 residues long. The germline CDR1 and CDR2 sequences are MDHEN and SYDVKM. CDR3 sequence reads: CASREGGPGELFF. The CDR3 bases are TGTGCCAGCAGGGAAGGGGGACCCGGGGAGCTGTTTTTT.

The rearrangement links TRBV28 to TRBJ2-5, with D perhaps matching TRBD2 (5 bases). This CDR3 spans 15 amino acids. V lost 7 bases, J lost 2 bases, and 17 bases lay in between. Germline V gene lookup returns CDR1 MDHEN and CDR2 SYDVKM. For the CDR3, the DNA is TGTGCCAGCACACCACCGGGGATTGGGCAAGAGACCCAGTACTTC. It encodes CASTPPGIGQETQYF.

The gene calls are TRBV12-2 and TRBJ2-1; the table calls TRBD2, which could not be checked here. TRBV12-2 is assigned pseudogene status. CDR3 size: 17 residues. The CDR3 DNA follows: TGTGCAAGTCGCTTAGCGCGGGACGTGGGACCCTACAATGAGCAGTTCTTC. This gives the protein CASRLARDVGPYNEQFF.

The gene calls are TRBV27 and TRBJ2-7; 10 bases map to TRBD2. This CDR3 comprises 15 residues. Germline V gene data show CDR1 as MNHEY and CDR2 as SMNVEV (reference sequence). The ends lost 4 bases at V and 1 base at J; junction bases unmatched: 4. DNA for the CDR3: TGTGCCAGCAGTTACCAAGCGGGAGGGTCCTACGAGCAGTACTTC. It translates to CASSYQAGGSYEQYF.

This clone was counted once. The genes are TRBV4-3 and TRBJ1-1; 9 bases map to TRBD1. Germline CDR1 is LGHNA and CDR2 is YSLEER. Trimming removed 3 bases from V and 5 bases from J; junction bases left unmatched: 4. This CDR3 is built from 14 residues. The CDR3 DNA reads as TGCGCCAGCAGCCAGACAGGGACAGGGACTGAAGCTTTCTTT. It translates to CASSQTGTGTEAFF.

The J gene is TRBJ1-1, the V gene TRBV28, with D unclear. The V and J ends lost 5 bases and 3 bases respectively, with 10 bases between them. Germline assignment: CDR1 MDHEN and CDR2 SYDVKM. The CDR3 has 13 amino acids. The CDR3 is CASSPPPHTEAFF. The DNA for the CDR3 is TGTGCCAGCAGTCCTCCCCCCCACACTGAAGCTTTCTTT. Full variable domain (rest looked up from reference TRBV28 and TRBJ1-1): DVKVTQSSRYLVKRTGEKVFLECVQDMDHENMFWYRQDPGLGLRLIYFSYDVKMKEKGDIPEGYSVSREKKERFSLILESASTNQTSMYLCASSPPPHTEAFFGQGTRLTVV.

The V call is TRBV7-8, the J call TRBJ2-7, with 12 positions matching TRBD2. The germline V gene encodes CDR1 SGHVS and CDR2 FQNEAQ. The CDR3 consists of 15 residues. V shed 5 bases and J 2 bases; nucleotides not matched to a gene: 4. The CDR3 sequence is CASSVGLAGTYEQYF. In DNA, the CDR3 is TGTGCCAGCAGCGTCGGACTAGCGGGAACCTACGAGCAGTACTTC.

The chain carries TRBV6-6 and TRBJ2-7, with D tentatively TRBD1 or TRBD2 (6 bases each). V was shortened by 6 bases and J by 0 bases, with 15 bases between the two germline ends. In germline, CDR1 is MNHNY, CDR2 SVGAGI (reference sequence). CDR3 length: 15 amino acids. CDR3 sequence (DNA): TGTGCCAGCAGCTCAGTGGGGGGCGGCTCCTACGAGCAGTACTTC. Protein sequence: CASSSVGGGSYEQYF.

The CDR3 loop reads CASMEGPQETQYF. CDR3 bases: TGCGCCAGCATGGAGGGCCCCCAAGAGACCCAGTACTTC. The chain links TRBV5-1 to TRBJ2-5; tentative D call: TRBD2 (6 bases). The CDR3 consists of 13 residues. CDR1 is SGHRS and CDR2 is YFSETQ in the germline V gene. The V gene lost 6 bases and the J gene lost 1 base, with 10 bases spanning the gap.

This chain uses TRBV9 with TRBJ2-4; D is possibly TRBD1 (5 bases). V shed 2 bases and J shed 8 bases, with 14 bases lying between them. In germline, CDR1 is SGDLS, CDR2 YYNGEE. The CDR3 extends over 14 amino acids. CDR3 in amino acids: CASSVDSSSHIQYF. CDR3 bases: TGTGCCAGCAGCGTTGACAGTTCCTCCCACATTCAGTACTTC.

The gene calls are TRBV7-2 and TRBJ2-2; D uncertain. Trimming stripped 1 base from V and 11 bases from J, with 14 bases between. This CDR3 region has 14 residues. Germline-derived CDR1 and CDR2 are SGHTA and FQGNSA. CDR3 sequence: CASSLEARGRELFF. As DNA, the CDR3 is TGTGCCAGCAGCTTAGAGGCCCGCGGCCGCGAGCTGTTTTTT.

V gene TRBV7-6 combines with J gene TRBJ2-7; TRBD1 is a possible D gene (9 bases). Germline V gene data show CDR1 as SGHVS and CDR2 as FNYEAQ. CDR3 length equals 20 residues. Trimming removed 1 base at V and 3 bases at J, with 28 bases between. The CDR3 coding sequence is TGTGCCAGCAGCTTAGGCTCCGGACAGGGGACTTTGGCGGGAGGCTACGAGCAGTACTTC. It encodes CASSLGSGQGTLAGGYEQYF.

This clone was found a few times. The same CDR3 arises from other DNA sequences in this sample as well. The chain joins TRBV18 to TRBJ2-5, with D unclear. V lost 6 bases and J 1 base, leaving 3 bases between the germline ends. The V gene's germline CDR1 is KGHSH and CDR2 LQKENI. The length of the CDR3 is 11 residues. The DNA for the CDR3 is TGTGCCAGCTCTCTCCAAGAGACCCAGTACTTC. This gives the protein CASSLQETQYF.

The V gene is TRBV29-1, the J gene TRBJ2-4; D is ambiguous. V lost 4 bases and J lost 0, with 4 bases in between. The CDR3 loop spans 12 amino acids. The germline V gene encodes CDR1 SQVTM and CDR2 ANQGSEA. The CDR3 coding sequence is TGCAGCGTTGGGGTAGCCAAAAACATTCAGTACTTC. It specifies CSVGVAKNIQYF.

The chain links TRBV28 to TRBJ2-5, with TRBD1 as a possible D gene (5 bases). This CDR3 is 10 amino acids long. CDR1 is MDHEN, CDR2 SYDVKM, per germline. Between the trimmed V and J ends, which lost 1 base and 12 bases, there was a span of 6 bases. In DNA, the CDR3 is TGTGCCAGCAGTTTATACAGGAAGTACTTC. Protein product: CASSLYRKYF.

V gene TRBV5-4 combines with J gene TRBJ1-1, with TRBD1 as a possible D gene (5 bases). This CDR3 contains 12 residues. V shed 9 bases and J shed 2 bases, with 11 bases lying between them. Germline lookup yields CDR1 SGHNT and CDR2 YYREEE (reference sequence). The CDR3 bases are TGTGCCACCGCGAGGGGTAACACTGAAGCTTTCTTT. Amino acid sequence: CATARGNTEAFF.

The chain recombines TRBV6-5 with TRBJ1-1; 9 bases are shared with TRBD1. This CDR3 is built from 15 residues. CDR1 is MNHEY and CDR2 is SVGAGI in the germline V gene. V lost 5 bases and J lost 6; bases outside the gene matches: 10. This CDR3 is CASSPDHRGRAEAFF. The DNA for the CDR3 is TGTGCCAGCAGTCCAGACCACAGGGGGCGGGCTGAAGCTTTCTTT.